Following are 30 T cell receptor beta chains from one sample sequenced in a study of shared clonotypes between healthy human individuals. Repertoires were generated with immunoSEQ multiplex PCR, while TCRdb's copy carries only in-frame clones and drops some. The sample comprises 850,000 to 1,200,000 clones, 65% to 75% of which are singletons, and approximately 1.5% rests with the top ten. Sequencing used memory CD4+ T cells sorted from blood. The subset here: CD45RA-negative fraction. These receptors originate from a man between 18 and 29 years old in good health.

CDR3 residues: CAWSRPLAGGVADTQYF. CDR3 nucleotides: TGTGCCTGGAGTCGGCCTCTAGCGGGAGGAGTGGCAGATACGCAGTATTTT. This chain uses TRBV30 with TRBJ2-3; 11 bases are shared with TRBD2. V lost 2 bases to trimming and J lost 4 bases; unmatched junction nucleotides: 11. Germline CDR1 and CDR2: GTSNPN and SVGIG (reference sequence). This CDR3 comprises 17 residues.

The genes are TRBV7-2 and TRBJ2-7; TRBD1 agrees at 8 bases. Germline V lookup: CDR1 SGHTA, CDR2 FQGNSA. Trimming took 5 bases from V and 5 from J; bases not matched to a gene: 8. CDR3 length: 14 residues. The chain's CDR3 is CASSQGQGGHEQYF. The CDR3, as DNA: TGTGCCAGCAGCCAAGGACAGGGTGGTCACGAGCAGTACTTC.

The chain joins TRBV4-1 to TRBJ2-1; D remains unclear. The CDR3 covers 19 residues. Germline-derived CDR1 and CDR2 are MGHRA and YSYEKL. With 0 bases removed from V and 8 bases from J, the gap between germline ends came to 26 bases. The CDR3 reads CASSQDPRASGVRVDEQFF. Here the CDR3 DNA reads TGCGCCAGCAGCCAAGACCCCCGGGCGTCTGGGGTTAGGGTGGATGAGCAGTTCTTC.

A note on this clone: The same CDR3 is also encoded by other DNA sequences in this sample. This sequence joins TRBV30 and TRBJ2-7; no clear D. The CDR3 covers 11 residues. Germline V gives CDR1 GTSNPN, CDR2 SVGIG (reference sequence). Trimming stripped 0 bases from V and 3 bases from J, with 3 bases between. In DNA form, the CDR3 reads TGTGCCTGGAGTGTACTCTACGAGCAGTACTTC. Amino acid sequence: CAWSVLYEQYF.

The table lists this clone with many counts. The V call is TRBV5-8, the J call TRBJ2-3; no reliable D call. The V end was cut by 0 bases, the J end by 13 bases, with 15 bases between. The CDR3 has 13 amino acids. Looked up from germline, CDR1 is SGHTS and CDR2 is YDEGEE. The CDR3 loop is CASSLGFQVQEYF. CDR3 nucleotide sequence: TGTGCCAGCAGCTTGGGGTTCCAGGTTCAGGAGTATTTT.

The chain employs TRBV5-1 and TRBJ1-1, with 8 bases matching TRBD1. There are 15 residues in the CDR3. V shed 4 bases, J shed 1 base, and the junction held 6 bases outside the gene matches. Germline V gives CDR1 SGHRS, CDR2 YFSETQ. In DNA form, the CDR3 reads TGCGCCAGCAGCCCGGATGGACAGGGGAACACTGAAGCTTTCTTT. As protein: CASSPDGQGNTEAFF.

The chain is built from TRBV10-2 and TRBJ2-1, with D perhaps matching TRBD1 (5 bases). V was shortened by 6 bases and J by 9 bases, with 12 bases between the two germline ends. The CDR3 is 12 residues long. Germline CDR1 is WSHSY and CDR2 is SAAADI. The CDR3 spells CASSDRGSEQFF. The CDR3 nucleotides are TGCGCCAGCAGCGATAGGGGTAGTGAGCAGTTCTTC.

This clone was observed once. The chain carries TRBV5-6 and TRBJ2-3, with D possibly TRBD1 on 6 matching bases. Germline CDR1 and CDR2: SGHDT and YYEEEE. Trimming removed 2 bases from V and 1 base from J, with 11 bases in between. The CDR3 is made up of 15 amino acids. The CDR3 region has the DNA TGTGCCAGCAGCTTTGGAGCAGGGGGCACAGATACGCAGTATTTT. It specifies CASSFGAGGTDTQYF.

The chain combines TRBV11-2 with TRBJ1-4; no firm D call. V lost 3 bases and J lost 8, with 7 bases in between. CDR3 length: 12 residues. Germline assignment: CDR1 SGHAT and CDR2 FQNNGV. CDR3 bases: TGTGCCAGCAGCTTGATGGAAGAAAAACTGTTTTTT. This encodes CASSLMEEKLFF. Full variable domain (remainder filled in from reference TRBV11-2 and TRBJ1-4): EAGVAQSPRYKIIEKRQSVAFWCNPISGHATLYWYQQILGQGPKLLIQFQNNGVVDDSQLPKDRFSAERLKGVDSTLKIQPAKLEDSAVYLCASSLMEEKLFFGSGTQLSVL.

The chain has TRBV5-1 and TRBJ2-7; 7 bases are shared with TRBD1. V dropped 1 base and J dropped 3; count of bases not matched to a gene: 4. Looked up from germline, CDR1 is SGHRS and CDR2 is YFSETQ. The CDR3 is made up of 14 amino acids. CDR3: CASSLSDRVYEQYF. As DNA, the CDR3 is TGCGCCAGCAGCTTGTCAGACAGGGTCTACGAGCAGTACTTC. Supplemented by reference TRBV5-1 and TRBJ2-7, the full variable domain reads KAGVTQTPRYLIKTRGQQVTLSCSPISGHRSVSWYQQTPGQGLQFLFEYFSETQRNKGNFPGRFSGRQFSNSRSEMNVSTLELGDSALYLCASSLSDRVYEQYFGPGTRLTVT.

The chain links TRBV5-1 to TRBJ2-7; TRBD2 might be the D (6 bases). Per germline, CDR1 SGHRS and CDR2 YFSETQ. Trimming removed 1 base from V and 4 bases from J, with 12 bases in between. The CDR3 spans 14 residues. The CDR3 DNA follows: TGCGCCAGCAGCTTGACGGGAGAAGGGTACGAGCAGTACTTC. It codes for CASSLTGEGYEQYF.

This sequence joins TRBV4-2 and TRBJ2-1; D unresolved. CDR1 is LGHNA, CDR2 YNFKEQ, per germline. The CDR3 consists of 13 residues. Trimming removed 0 bases at V and 9 bases at J, with 9 bases between. As DNA, the CDR3 is TGTGCCAGCAGCCAAGATAGGCACCCTGAGCAGTTCTTC. Encoded protein: CASSQDRHPEQFF.

This chain connects TRBV6-5 to TRBJ2-7; TRBD2 agrees at 7 bases. V lost 0 bases, J lost 6 bases, and 11 bases stayed unmatched. The CDR3 spans 16 residues. Germline V gene sequence: CDR1 MNHEY, CDR2 SVGAGI. The CDR3 here is CASSYSIQRGPAEQYF. The DNA for the CDR3 is TGTGCCAGCAGTTACTCGATCCAGCGGGGTCCGGCCGAGCAGTACTTC.

This chain uses TRBV7-2 with TRBJ2-3; 7 bases are shared with TRBD2. V lost 1 base and J lost 2; bases outside the gene matches: 6. The CDR3 sequence is 16 residues long. Germline V gene lookup returns CDR1 SGHTA and CDR2 FQGNSA. The CDR3 region is CASSLVVGGPTDTQYF. CDR3 nucleotide sequence: TGTGCCAGCAGCTTAGTGGTGGGAGGGCCCACAGATACGCAGTATTTT.

This chain connects TRBV7-2 to TRBJ1-2; a weak D match, TRBD1 (5 bases). CDR3 length equals 16 residues. V was clipped by 5 bases and J by 2 bases, with 18 bases between them. CDR1 SGHTA and CDR2 FQGNSA come from the germline V gene. For the CDR3, the DNA is TGTGCCAGCAGCCCCTCGGGCGTGCGGGGGAACTATGGCTACACCTTC. Its translation is CASSPSGVRGNYGYTF.

The chain joins TRBV18 to TRBJ1-3; D not certain. This CDR3 contains 14 residues. Germline CDR1 reads KGHSH; CDR2 reads LQKENI. Trimming took 6 bases from V and 4 from J, leaving 13 bases between them. The CDR3 loop reads CASSEGGPGNTIYF. The DNA of the CDR3 is TGTGCCAGCTCCGAGGGAGGGCCCGGAAACACCATATATTTT.

The chain has TRBV10-3 and TRBJ1-1; D not certain. The CDR3 covers 16 residues. V lost 0 bases, J lost 6 bases, and 17 bases lay in between. Germline values: CDR1 ENHRY, CDR2 SYGVKD. Written as DNA, the CDR3 is TGTGCCATCAGTGAGTCTAGGGAACAGAAGGGAGCTGAAGCTTTCTTT. Translation gives CAISESREQKGAEAFF.

V usage is TRBV6-5 and J usage is TRBJ2-7, with D possibly being TRBD1 (6 bases). V was pared by 2 bases and J by 3 bases, with 11 bases between. Germline values: CDR1 MNHEY, CDR2 SVGAGI. CDR3 length equals 14 residues. CDR3 amino acids: CASSYGTQGYEQYF. The CDR3 nucleotides are TGTGCCAGCAGTTACGGCACACAGGGCTACGAGCAGTACTTC.

This chain connects TRBV5-1 to TRBJ2-5; tentative D call: TRBD1 (6 bases). Deletions cut 4 bases from V and 5 bases from J, with 15 bases between. In germline, CDR1 is SGHRS, CDR2 YFSETQ. The CDR3 extends over 14 amino acids. CDR3 in amino acids: CASSPTGIVETQYF. DNA for the CDR3: TGCGCCAGCAGCCCTACAGGGATCGTCGAGACCCAGTACTTC.

The V and J genes are TRBV27 and TRBJ2-1; D possibly corresponds to TRBD2 (6 bases). This CDR3 region has 16 residues. Germline-derived CDR1 and CDR2 are MNHEY and SMNVEV (reference sequence). Trimming pared 3 bases from V and 7 bases from J, leaving 19 bases between. The CDR3 spells CASSLGTGLIINEQFF. DNA for the CDR3: TGTGCCAGCAGTTTGGGGACGGGACTTATAATTAATGAGCAGTTCTTC.

The CDR3 nucleotides are TGTGCCAGCAATGGGAAAGAGACCCAGTACTTC. Translated: CASNGKETQYF. The gene calls are TRBV6-1 and TRBJ2-5; D is unresolved. The germline CDR1 and CDR2 sequences are MNHNS and SASEGT. The CDR3 covers 11 residues. The V end lost 7 bases, the J end lost 3 bases, and 6 bases lay between the germline ends.

The chain combines TRBV12-5 with TRBJ2-1; maybe TRBD2 (6 bases). This CDR3 comprises 16 residues. Trimming left V 6 bases short and J 0 bases short, with 15 bases between. Germline-derived CDR1 and CDR2 are LGHNT and FRNRAP. The CDR3 sequence: CASGSRDSNSYNEQFF. CDR3 bases: TGTGCTAGTGGCAGCCGGGACTCCAACTCCTACAATGAGCAGTTCTTC. The full variable domain, in which reference TRBV12-5 and TRBJ2-1 provide the parts outside the CDR3, is DARVTQTPRHKVTEMGQEVTMRCQPILGHNTVFWYRQTMMQGLELLAYFRNRAPLDDSGMPKDRFSAEMPDATLATLKIQPSEPRDSAVYFCASGSRDSNSYNEQFFGPGTRLTVL.

CDR3 coding DNA: TGTGCCAGTATACTAGCGGGAGGAGAGACCCAGTACTTC. This gives the protein CASILAGGETQYF. The chain employs TRBV18 and TRBJ2-5; 12 nucleotides agree with TRBD2. In germline, CDR1 is KGHSH, CDR2 LQKENI. This CDR3 has 13 residues. Losses at the gene ends were 9 bases for V and 4 bases for J; bases not matched to a gene: 3. The complete variable domain, with remaining parts taken from reference TRBV18 and TRBJ2-5, reads NAGVMQNPRHLVRRRGQEARLRCSPMKGHSHVYWYRQLPEEGLKFMVYLQKENIIDESGMPKERFSAEFPKEGPSILRIQQVVRGDSAAYFCASILAGGETQYFGPGTRLLVL.

This CDR3 reads CASSFRLAGGTDTQYF. CDR3 nucleotide sequence: TGTGCCAGCAGCTTCCGACTAGCGGGGGGCACAGATACGCAGTATTTT. V gene TRBV9 combines with J gene TRBJ2-3; 12 nucleotides match TRBD2. The CDR3 runs 16 residues. The V and J ends lost 4 bases and 1 base, in that order; junction bases with no gene match: 4. Per germline, CDR1 SGDLS and CDR2 YYNGEE.

This rearrangement joins TRBV12-5 to TRBJ2-1; 10 bases match TRBD2. Germline CDR1 is LGHNT and CDR2 is FRNRAP. This CDR3 has 14 residues. The V segment lost 7 bases and the J segment 6 bases; nucleotides outside the gene matches: 6. The DNA of the CDR3 is TGTGCTAGTGAACCTAGCGGGGGAAGCAATGAGCAGTTCTTC. Amino acids: CASEPSGGSNEQFF. Supplemented by reference TRBV12-5 and TRBJ2-1, the full variable domain reads DARVTQTPRHKVTEMGQEVTMRCQPILGHNTVFWYRQTMMQGLELLAYFRNRAPLDDSGMPKDRFSAEMPDATLATLKIQPSEPRDSAVYFCASEPSGGSNEQFFGPGTRLTVL.

This chain joins TRBV2 and TRBJ2-7; a weak D match, TRBD2 (5 bases). The V end was cut by 7 bases, the J end by 2 bases, with 18 bases between. The CDR3 consists of 15 residues. Germline V lookup: CDR1 SNHLY, CDR2 FYNNEI. This chain's CDR3 is CASTRGLVGTYEQYF. The CDR3 DNA is TGTGCCAGCACCCGAGGGCTAGTGGGGACCTACGAGCAGTACTTC.

The rearrangement uses TRBV11-2 and TRBJ2-1; D assignment may be TRBD1 or TRBD2 (7 bases each). Germline CDR1 reads SGHAT; CDR2 reads FQNNGV. The CDR3 has 15 residues. The ends were cut back, 5 bases at V and 10 bases at J, with 21 bases in the middle. The CDR3 sequence is CASSQGVAGGVEQFF. Here the CDR3 DNA reads TGTGCCAGCAGCCAGGGGGTAGCGGGCGGAGTCGAGCAGTTCTTC.

The chain carries TRBV11-2 and TRBJ1-1; D unresolved. CDR1 and CDR2 from the germline V gene are SGHAT and FQNNGV. The CDR3 has 12 residues. The V gene lost 5 bases and the J gene lost 2 bases, with 6 bases spanning the gap. The CDR3 reads CASSRSNTEAFF. The CDR3 DNA follows: TGTGCCAGCAGCCGGTCAAACACTGAAGCTTTCTTT.

Regarding this clone: Germline and junction disagree at one end, which may indicate a read error. The chain has TRBV7-7 and TRBJ2-5; 9 bases align to TRBD1. The CDR3 length is 15 residues. From germline, CDR1 is SSHAT and CDR2 FNYEAQ (reference sequence). CDR3 sequence (DNA): TGTGCTAGCAGCCATTCGGGACAGGGAGGAGAGACCCAGTACTTC. Its protein is CASSHSGQGGETQYF.

With regard to this clone: The sample contains more than one DNA sequence encoding this CDR3. The genes are TRBV10-3 and TRBJ2-2; TRBD2 matches 12 bases. CDR3 length: 14 residues. Germline values: CDR1 ENHRY, CDR2 SYGVKD. Trimming took 9 bases from V and 5 from J; bases not matched to a gene: 4. The CDR3, as DNA: TGTGCCATTACGGGACTAGCGGGTACCGGGGAGCTGTTTTTT. Translated, it gives CAITGLAGTGELFF.